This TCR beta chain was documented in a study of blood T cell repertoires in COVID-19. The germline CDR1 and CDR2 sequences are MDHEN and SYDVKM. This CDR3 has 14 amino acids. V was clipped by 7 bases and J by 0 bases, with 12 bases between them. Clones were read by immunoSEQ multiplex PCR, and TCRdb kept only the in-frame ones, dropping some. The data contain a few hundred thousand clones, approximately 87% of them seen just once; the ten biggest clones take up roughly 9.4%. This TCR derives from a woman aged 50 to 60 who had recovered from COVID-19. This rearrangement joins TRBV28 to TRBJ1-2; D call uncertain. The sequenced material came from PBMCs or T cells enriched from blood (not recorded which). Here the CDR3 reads CASTSQTPNYGYTF. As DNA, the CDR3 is TGTGCCAGCACCTCCCAGACACCTAACTATGGCTACACCTTC.